A selection of T cell receptor beta chains follows, all from one sample in a study of identifying expanded T cells in peripheral blood. This table comes from immunoSEQ multiplex PCR, and its TCRdb copy is limited to in-frame clones, with some not included. The repertoire has 100,000 or so clones, roughly 91% of them found once; the top ten carry about a sixth. The sequenced sample was blood. The receptors stem from a person aged 18 to 70 in good health. CDR3s leave out the opening cysteine and the closing phenylalanine or tryptophan.

CDR3 length: 13
V gene: TRBV5-8
J gene: TRBJ2-3
CDR3 protein: ASRGGRDSTDTQY

CDR3 length: 11
V gene: TRBV10-3
J gene: TRBJ1-1
CDR3 protein: AISEQQNTEAF

CDR3 length: 12
V gene: TRBV6-6
J gene: TRBJ1-5
CDR3 protein: ASSAPRGDQPQH

CDR3 length: 15
V gene: TRBV10-1
J gene: TRBJ2-2
CDR3 protein: ASSESPAPPNTGELF

CDR3 length: 11
V gene: TRBV6-5
J gene: TRBJ1-2
CDR3 protein: ASSYSGGAGYT

CDR3 length: 9
V gene: TRBV30
J gene: TRBJ1-2
CDR3 protein: AWSVARDYT

CDR3 length: 11
V gene: TRBV28
J gene: TRBJ1-1
CDR3 protein: ASSLGVNTEAF

CDR3 length: 9
V gene: TRBV6-5
J gene: TRBJ2-5
CDR3 protein: ASSGTVTQY

CDR3 length: 14
V gene: TRBV2
J gene: TRBJ1-3
CDR3 protein: ASSLRPLRSGNTIY

CDR3 length: 12
V gene: TRBV18
J gene: TRBJ2-6
CDR3 protein: ASSPGSGANVLT

CDR3 length: 16
V gene: TRBV5-1
J gene: TRBJ2-7
CDR3 protein: ASSLASGLYYSSYEQY

CDR3 length: 11
V gene: TRBV5-1
J gene: TRBJ1-1
CDR3 protein: ASSQGEGTEAF

CDR3 length: 14
V gene: TRBV7-8
J gene: TRBJ1-3
CDR3 protein: ASSLGRGRSGNTIY

CDR3 length: 13
V gene: TRBV5-4
J gene: TRBJ2-7
CDR3 protein: ASSLAPTSWDEQY

CDR3 length: 12
V gene: TRBV6-5
J gene: TRBJ2-5
CDR3 protein: ASTLRGGQETQY

CDR3 length: 11
V gene: TRBV19
J gene: TRBJ1-3
CDR3 protein: ASSPGLGNTIY

CDR3 length: 15
V gene: TRBV4-3
J gene: TRBJ1-5
CDR3 protein: ASSQEFYGQGSEPQH

CDR3 length: 14
V gene: TRBV12-5
J gene: TRBJ2-7
CDR3 protein: ASGLTTSGGVYEQY

CDR3 length: 13
V gene: TRBV7-6
J gene: TRBJ2-5
CDR3 protein: ASSLGAGLWETQY

CDR3 length: 15
V gene: TRBV5-5
J gene: TRBJ2-7
CDR3 protein: ASSLEPPGAPLDEQY